Listed below are T cell receptor beta chains from one sample, sequenced in a study of shared clonotypes between healthy human individuals. The protocol was immunoSEQ multiplex PCR, while the TCRdb copy is restricted to in-frame clones and leaves out a portion. The data contain roughly 1,600,000 clones, approximately 98.5% of them singletons. Sequences were obtained from naive CD4+ T cells sorted from blood. The receptors derive from a man aged 30-40 years in good health. Both conserved end residues are part of each CDR3. D genes are given only for firm matches. Only part of the rows carry a size: once, few, many, or a class if the clone is expanded.

TRBJ2-1 . TRBV25-1 . CASSSRRPPVDEQFF TGTGCCAGCAGTTCCCGTCGACCCCCGGTGGATGAGCAGTTCTTC
TRBJ1-4 . TRBV30 . CAWSDRGKLFF TGTGCCTGGAGTGATAGAGGGAAACTGTTTTTT
TRBJ2-2 . TRBV5-1 once CASSVDGSFYPGELFF TGCGCCAGCAGCGTTGACGGGAGCTTTTACCCCGGGGAGCTGTTTTTT
TRBJ2-1 TRBD2 TRBV27 . CASSTRLAASSYNEQFF TGTGCCAGCAGTACGAGACTAGCGGCCAGCTCCTACAATGAGCAGTTCTTC
TRBJ2-2 TRBD1 TRBV28 . CASSPDRGHEELFF TGTGCCAGCAGCCCGGACAGGGGGCATGAGGAGCTGTTTTTT
TRBJ2-7 . TRBV25-1 . CASSIPGQPYEQYF TGTGCCAGCAGTATACCCGGACAACCCTACGAGCAGTACTTC
TRBJ2-7 TRBD2 TRBV6-5 . CASRWTSGGPYEQYF TGTGCCAGCAGATGGACTAGCGGGGGCCCCTACGAGCAGTACTTC
TRBJ2-7 TRBD1 TRBV29-1 . CSVRQGHYEQYF TGCAGCGTTCGACAGGGCCACTACGAGCAGTACTTC
TRBJ2-2 . TRBV10-3 . CAILVDRSNTGELFF TGTGCCATCTTGGTGGACAGATCGAACACCGGGGAGCTGTTTTTT
TRBJ1-5 . TRBV6-5 once CASSYGVEWNQPQHF TGTGCCAGCAGTTACGGGGTGGAATGGAATCAGCCCCAGCATTTT
TRBJ2-7 TRBD2 TRBV27 . CASSSHSGRASEQYF TGTGCCAGCAGTTCCCACAGCGGGAGGGCCTCCGAGCAGTACTTC
TRBJ1-5 TRBD1 TRBV2 . CASSELGRGRSQPQHF TGTGCCAGCAGTGAGCTTGGCAGGGGGAGAAGTCAGCCCCAGCATTTT
TRBJ2-7 . TRBV2 once CASSVGLSSYEQYF TGTGCCAGCAGCGTTGGACTGAGCTCCTACGAGCAGTACTTC
TRBJ2-7 . TRBV28 once CASRRSTIEQYF TGTGCCAGCAGACGCTCTACTATCGAGCAGTACTTC
TRBJ1-2 . TRBV5-1 . CASSLETSRGYTF TGCGCCAGCAGCTTGGAAACCTCCAGAGGCTACACCTTC
TRBJ1-2 . TRBV28 . CASSEYPGGYTF TGTGCCAGCAGTGAGTACCCTGGCGGCTACACCTTC
TRBJ1-3 . TRBV30 . CAWSHASGNTIYF TGTGCCTGGAGCCACGCCTCTGGAAACACCATATATTTT
TRBJ2-2 . TRBV9 . CASTASFSRIAGELFF TGTGCCAGCACCGCTAGCTTCTCCCGGATAGCCGGGGAGCTGTTTTTT
TRBJ2-3 TRBD1 TRBV4-3 . CASSQRDSATDTQYF TGCGCCAGCAGCCAGAGGGACAGCGCCACAGATACGCAGTATTTT
TRBJ1-5 . TRBV10-3 . CASHPGRGNQPQHF TGTGCCTCTCACCCCGGCAGGGGCAATCAGCCCCAGCATTTT
TRBJ2-7 TRBD1 TRBV5-6 . CASSLDRGSSGQYF TGTGCCAGCAGCTTGGACAGGGGGTCTTCGGGGCAGTACTTC
TRBJ2-2 TRBD2 TRBV9 . CASSVGLAGVTGELFF TGTGCCAGCAGCGTAGGACTAGCGGGAGTAACCGGGGAGCTGTTTTTT
TRBJ1-1 . TRBV18 . CASSPVSQLLNTEAFF TGTGCCAGCTCACCAGTATCACAGCTACTGAACACTGAAGCTTTCTTT
TRBJ2-1 TRBD2 TRBV18 . CASSQGLAGEQFF TGTGCCAGCTCACAGGGACTAGCGGGGGAGCAGTTCTTC
TRBJ1-1 TRBD1 TRBV15 . CATSLLGTGEEEAFF TGTGCCACCAGCCTATTAGGGACAGGGGAGGAAGAAGCTTTCTTT
TRBJ2-6 . TRBV18 . CASSPQGRFSGANVLTF TGTGCCAGCTCACCTCAGGGACGATTTTCTGGGGCCAACGTCCTGACTTTC
TRBJ2-2 . TRBV5-8 . CASSLVAASANTGELFF TGTGCCAGCAGCTTGGTTGCCGCTAGCGCGAACACCGGGGAGCTGTTTTTT
TRBJ1-2 . TRBV11-2 . CASSLGGTFYGYTF TGTGCCAGCAGCTTAGGTGGGACCTTCTATGGCTACACCTTC